The clone carrying this T cell receptor (beta chain) was picked up a small number of times. Via MiXCR, TCRdb re-called the 5' RACE reads, giving one row per CDR3 protein. The sample consists of 450,000 to 600,000 distinct CDR3 sequences, approximately 13% of them appearing once. The sample comes from a study of T cells after yellow fever vaccination. The sequence was obtained from a young man who received the YFV17D yellow fever vaccine. The sequences come from PBMCs, collected on the day of the yellow fever booster vaccination.

In DNA, the CDR3 is TGCGCCAGCAGTGACGACGGACCCGCCACACGGGAGACCCAGTACTTC. It is translated as CASSDDGPATRETQYF. The chain has TRBV10-1 and TRBJ2-5; D is undetermined. CDR1 is WNHNN and CDR2 is SYGVQD in the germline V gene (reference sequence). The V end was cut by 3 bases, the J end by 5 bases, with 19 bases between. This CDR3 has 16 amino acids.